A single T cell receptor (beta chain) is shown here with its context. Its antigen is still unknown. The data belong to a study of beta chain features in type 1 diabetes. Turning to the study itself: Patients shared similar age, gender and cell yields with healthy donors. The study, taken as a whole, reports: Patients with type 1 diabetes showed fewer VDJ junction insertions and more deletions. In every one of the four CD4+ subsets, TCRB CDR3s were moderately but significantly shorter in Type 1 diabetes patients.

It was one heparinised blood draw, averaging about 0.12 L, that each donor gave. By way of CD45RO/CCR7/CD25/CD127/CD95/CD27, the CD4+ regulatory, stem cell-like memory, central memory and naive cells were sorted. The investigators reverse transcribed all of the isolated RNA, so they sequenced expressed TCRB transcripts. Here immunoSEQ multiplex PCR was the method, and the copy in TCRdb shows in-frame clones only, minus some. In the table there are roughly 140,000 clones, 10% of which are singletons. There are 12 residues in the CDR3. Germline assignment: CDR1 GTSNPN and CDR2 SVGIG (reference sequence). V lost 4 bases to trimming and J lost 8 bases, with 12 bases between them.

The origin of this receptor is a man younger than 40 with type 1 diabetes. Sequenced sample: central memory CD4+ T cells from blood. This chain uses TRBV30 with TRBJ2-1; possibly TRBD1 for D (6 bases). CDR3 sequence: CAWTLGAHEQFF. The CDR3 DNA follows: TGTGCCTGGACTCTGGGGGCCCATGAGCAGTTCTTC.